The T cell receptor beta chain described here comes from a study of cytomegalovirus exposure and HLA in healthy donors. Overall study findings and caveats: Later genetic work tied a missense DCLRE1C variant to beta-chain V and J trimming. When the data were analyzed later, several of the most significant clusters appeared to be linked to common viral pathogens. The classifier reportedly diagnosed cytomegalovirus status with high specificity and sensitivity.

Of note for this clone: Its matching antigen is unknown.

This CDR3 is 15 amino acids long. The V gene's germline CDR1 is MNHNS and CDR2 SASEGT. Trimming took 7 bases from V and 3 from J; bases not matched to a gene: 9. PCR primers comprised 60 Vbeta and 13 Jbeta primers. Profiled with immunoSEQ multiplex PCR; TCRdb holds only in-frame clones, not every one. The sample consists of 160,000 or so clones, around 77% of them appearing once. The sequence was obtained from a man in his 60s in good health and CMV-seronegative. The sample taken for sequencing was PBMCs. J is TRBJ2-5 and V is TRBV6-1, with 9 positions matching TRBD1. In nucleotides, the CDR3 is TGTGCCAGCAATAGACTCACAGGGGGCGAAGAGACCCAGTACTTC. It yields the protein CASNRLTGGEETQYF.